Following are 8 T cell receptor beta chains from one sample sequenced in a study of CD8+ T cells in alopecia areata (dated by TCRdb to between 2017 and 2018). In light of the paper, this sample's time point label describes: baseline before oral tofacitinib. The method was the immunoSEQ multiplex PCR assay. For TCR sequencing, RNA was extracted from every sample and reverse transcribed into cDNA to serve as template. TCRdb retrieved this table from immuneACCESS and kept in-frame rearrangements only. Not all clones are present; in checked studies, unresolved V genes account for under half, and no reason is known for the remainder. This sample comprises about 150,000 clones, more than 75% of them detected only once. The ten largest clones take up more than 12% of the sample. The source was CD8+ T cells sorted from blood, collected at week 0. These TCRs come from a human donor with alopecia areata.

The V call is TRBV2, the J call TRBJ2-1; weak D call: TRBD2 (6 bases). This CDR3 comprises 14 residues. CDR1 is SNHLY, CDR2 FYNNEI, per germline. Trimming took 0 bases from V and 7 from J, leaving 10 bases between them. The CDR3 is CASSEAGGGNEQFF. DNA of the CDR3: TGTGCCAGCAGTGAAGCCGGGGGTGGGAATGAGCAGTTCTTC.

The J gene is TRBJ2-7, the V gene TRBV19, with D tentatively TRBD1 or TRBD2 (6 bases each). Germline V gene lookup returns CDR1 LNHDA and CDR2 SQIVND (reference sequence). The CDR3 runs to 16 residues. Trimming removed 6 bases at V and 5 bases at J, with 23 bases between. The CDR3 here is CASSPDGGLGENEQYF. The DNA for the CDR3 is TGTGCCAGTAGCCCTGATGGGGGGCTCGGGGAAAACGAGCAGTACTTC.

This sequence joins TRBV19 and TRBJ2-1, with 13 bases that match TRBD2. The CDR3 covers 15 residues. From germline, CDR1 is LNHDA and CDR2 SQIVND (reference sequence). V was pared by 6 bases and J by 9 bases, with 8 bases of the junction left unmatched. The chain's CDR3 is CASRWGGTSGTEQFF. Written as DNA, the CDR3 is TGTGCCAGTAGATGGGGTGGGACTAGCGGGACTGAGCAGTTCTTC.

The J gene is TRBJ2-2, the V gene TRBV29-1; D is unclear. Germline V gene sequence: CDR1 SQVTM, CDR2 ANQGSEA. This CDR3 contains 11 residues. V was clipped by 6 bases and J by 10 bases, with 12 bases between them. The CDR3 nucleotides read TGCAGCGTCTTGGATGTAGCGGAGCTGTTTTTT. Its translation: CSVLDVAELFF.

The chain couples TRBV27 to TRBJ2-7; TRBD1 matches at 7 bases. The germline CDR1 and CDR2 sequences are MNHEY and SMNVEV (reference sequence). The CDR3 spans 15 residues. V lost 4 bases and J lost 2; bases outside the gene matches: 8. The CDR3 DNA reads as TGTGCCAGCAGTTCGCGACAGGGAAGGACCTACGAGCAGTACTTC. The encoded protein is CASSSRQGRTYEQYF.

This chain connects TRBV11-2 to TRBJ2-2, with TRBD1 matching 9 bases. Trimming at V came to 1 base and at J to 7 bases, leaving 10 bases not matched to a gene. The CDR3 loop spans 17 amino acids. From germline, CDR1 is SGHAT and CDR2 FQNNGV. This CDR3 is CASSLAIQQGALGELFF. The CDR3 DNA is TGTGCCAGCAGCTTAGCCATTCAACAGGGGGCCCTCGGGGAGCTGTTTTTT.

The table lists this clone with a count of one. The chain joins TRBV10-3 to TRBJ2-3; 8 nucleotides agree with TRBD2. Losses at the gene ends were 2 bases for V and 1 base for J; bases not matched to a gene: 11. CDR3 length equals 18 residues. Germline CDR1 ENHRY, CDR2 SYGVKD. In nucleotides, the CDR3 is TGTGCCATCAGTGAGCCCACCGCCGGAGCGGGGGGCACAGATACGCAGTATTTT. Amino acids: CAISEPTAGAGGTDTQYF.

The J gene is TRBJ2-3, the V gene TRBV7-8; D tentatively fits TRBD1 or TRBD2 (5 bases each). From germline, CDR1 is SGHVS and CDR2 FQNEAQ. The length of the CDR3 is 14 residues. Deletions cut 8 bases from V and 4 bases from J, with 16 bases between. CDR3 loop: CASGPWGRADTQYF. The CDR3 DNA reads TGTGCCAGCGGTCCTTGGGGACGGGCAGATACGCAGTATTTT.